This TCR beta chain was documented in a study of blood T cell repertoires in COVID-19. The overall study: The analysed material was cDNA or gDNA that came from T cells, B-cell-depleted T cells, or PBMCs.

This clone was seen just once. In the source study's methods: Counts of nucleated cells, estimated from reference gene primer amplification, were obtained. Measured with immunoSEQ multiplex PCR; TCRdb has only the in-frame clones, and not every one. Clone size and V and J calls were adopted from that table, with D and trimming inferred from the DNA. The sample includes some 50,000 clones, 65% to 80% seen only once; the top ten take around 19%. Germline CDR1 and CDR2: MNHEY and SMNVEV (reference sequence). The CDR3 extends over 15 amino acids. Unmatched junction bases numbered 4, after V lost 4 bases and J lost 3 bases.

This chain joins TRBV27 and TRBJ1-3, with TRBD1 identical over 9 bases. The source of this sequence is a human donor with active or convalescent COVID-19. The donor label of this sample is uncertain. What was sequenced was peripheral blood. The CDR3 DNA sequence: TGTGCCAGCAGTTCCGGGACAGGGTATGGAAACACCATATATTTT. It specifies CASSSGTGYGNTIYF.